This section outlines one TCR beta chain sequence together with its context. Antigen specificity is unknown. The sample originates from a study of radiotherapy plus CTLA-4 blockade in lung cancer. Broader study findings: In blood, after radiotherapy plus ipilimumab, tumor-derived TCR clones expanded.

Clones were sequenced by immunoSEQ multiplex PCR, and TCRdb holds only the in-frame ones, with some missing. This table holds 85,000 to 100,000 clones, 55% to 75% found once. The sequences come from peripheral blood, collected from a patient treated with radiotherapy plus ipilimumab. The source of this sequence is a human donor with non-small cell lung cancer that progressed on radiotherapy plus ipilimumab.

This CDR3 is CASKGGPGHASYNEQFF. CDR3 in DNA: TGTGCCAGCAAGGGGGGGCCCGGGCATGCCTCCTACAATGAGCAGTTCTTC. This chain joins TRBV11-2 and TRBJ2-1; perhaps TRBD2 as D (7 bases). CDR3 length equals 17 residues. The germline V gene encodes CDR1 SGHAT and CDR2 FQNNGV. Trimming shortened V by 7 bases and J by 0 bases, and 19 bases separated the two germline ends.